This is a list of T cell receptor beta chains from one sample in a study of blood T cell repertoires in COVID-19. Here immunoSEQ multiplex PCR was the method, and the copy in TCRdb shows in-frame clones only, minus some. Here the sample spans tens of thousands of clones, approximately 81% being singletons. Sequencing was carried out using peripheral blood. All receptors come from a woman of 80 years or more with active or convalescent COVID-19. CDR3s include the opening cysteine and the closing phenylalanine or tryptophan. D genes are given only for firm matches. Where a row states a size, it is once, few, many or the class of an expanded clone; other rows omit it.

V	J	size	D	DNA	CDR3
TRBV5-1	TRBJ2-1	-	TRBD2	TGCGCCAGCGGGACGGGACTAGCGGGGGGCCGCGCCAATGAGCAGTTCTTC	CASGTGLAGGRANEQFF
TRBV11-2	TRBJ1-5	-	-	TGTGCCAGCAGCTTAGCGAGGAATCAGCCCCAGCATTTT	CASSLARNQPQHF
TRBV24-1	TRBJ2-1	-	TRBD1	TGTGCCACACAGGGGGACTCCTACAATGAGCAGTTCTTC	CATQGDSYNEQFF
TRBV6-5	TRBJ2-7	few	TRBD2	TGTGCCAGCAGAGGGGACGGGAGGTACGAGCAGTACTTC	CASRGDGRYEQYF
TRBV28	TRBJ2-1	-	TRBD1	TGTGCCAGCAACGCCGGGACAGGGGGCCGGAATGAGCAGTTCTTC	CASNAGTGGRNEQFF
TRBV27	TRBJ1-6	-	-	TGTGCCAGCGGGGGCAGCCCCTATAATTCACCCCTCCACTTT	CASGGSPYNSPLHF
TRBV11-2	TRBJ2-7	-	TRBD1	TGTGCCAGCAGCCCTCGACAGGGGGCGGGACACGAGCAGTACTTC	CASSPRQGAGHEQYF
TRBV10-2	TRBJ1-5	-	TRBD1	TGCGCCAGCAGTGAGTCGGCAGGCAGGGGGCAGCCCCAGCATTTT	CASSESAGRGQPQHF
TRBV5-1	TRBJ1-6	-	-	TGCGCCAGCCGAATTAACTGGGTGGGAGATTCACCCCTCCACTTT	CASRINWVGDSPLHF
TRBV7-9	TRBJ1-1	-	TRBD1	TGTGCCAGCACCCAGGGGGCGTTCGACACTGAAGCTTTCTTT	CASTQGAFDTEAFF
TRBV12-3/TRBV12-4	TRBJ2-1	-	-	TGTGCCAGCAGTTTTGAGGGCTACAATGAGCAGTTCTTC	CASSFEGYNEQFF
TRBV6-5	TRBJ1-1	-	TRBD1	TGTGCCAGCAGTTACGCCAACAGGGGGCAAGGTGAAGCTTTCTTT	CASSYANRGQGEAFF
TRBV24-1	TRBJ2-5	few	TRBD1	TGTGCCACCAGTGATTCCGGACAGGGGGGACGGGAGACCCAGTACTTC	CATSDSGQGGRETQYF
TRBV7-3	TRBJ1-1	few	-	TGTGCCAGCAGCTCGGGACCGGGGGCTGAAGCTTTCTTT	CASSSGPGAEAFF
TRBV7-3	TRBJ2-1	-	TRBD1	TGTGCCAGCAGCTTAATATCTCCCGGGACAGGGAGGAATGAGCAGTTCTTC	CASSLISPGTGRNEQFF
TRBV19	TRBJ1-5	-	-	TGTGCCAGTAGAGAAGGATTCCAGGTGCGTCAGCCCCAGCATTTT	CASREGFQVRQPQHF
TRBV27	TRBJ1-6	few	-	TGTGCCAGCAGACCAACAGGGAATAATTCACCCCTCCACTTT	CASRPTGNNSPLHF
TRBV10-2	TRBJ1-1	few	TRBD1	TGCGCCAGCAGTGAGTTGGGACAGGGGAACACTGAAGCTTTCTTT	CASSELGQGNTEAFF
TRBV19	TRBJ1-2	-	TRBD1	TGTGCCAGTAGTGGGACAGCCTATGGCTACACCTTC	CASSGTAYGYTF
TRBV3-1/TRBV3-2	TRBJ1-1	-	-	TGTGCCAGCAGCCAAGCCGGGGTCACTGAAGCTTTCTTT	CASSQAGVTEAFF
TRBV7-9	TRBJ1-2	-	TRBD1	TGTGCCAGCCTACCCTCAGGGGGCAATGGCTACACCTTC	CASLPSGGNGYTF
TRBV5-1	TRBJ1-5	-	TRBD1	TGCGCCAGCAGTCCCACAGGGGGCGGCAATCAGCCCCAGCATTTT	CASSPTGGGNQPQHF
TRBV9	TRBJ2-1	-	-	TGTGCCAGCAGCGTAGCAACCGTCCAGTACAATGAGCAGTTCTTC	CASSVATVQYNEQFF
TRBV5-1	TRBJ1-1	-	TRBD1	TGCGCCAGCAGTCGTCTCCAGGGGGATGAAGCTTTCTTT	CASSRLQGDEAFF
TRBV24-1	TRBJ2-2	-	-	TGTGCCACCGCTGGGACATTGAACACCGGGGAGCTGTTTTTT	CATAGTLNTGELFF
TRBV6-2/TRBV6-3	TRBJ2-7	-	TRBD2	TGTGCCAGCAGTTACCGGGTAGCGGGGGGCCTCTCCTACGAGCAGTACTTC	CASSYRVAGGLSYEQYF
TRBV19	TRBJ1-1	-	TRBD1	TGTGCCAGTAGTATACAGGGGGCGATGAACACTGAAGCTTTCTTT	CASSIQGAMNTEAFF
TRBV11-1	TRBJ2-3	many	TRBD1	TGTGCCAGCAGCCTCGGGGACAGCCCTAGCACAGATACGCAGTATTTT	CASSLGDSPSTDTQYF
TRBV9	TRBJ1-6	-	-	TGTGCCAGCAGCACCCGACCGGAGGAAGGAACCTATAATTCACCCCTCCACTTT	CASSTRPEEGTYNSPLHF
TRBV19	TRBJ1-3	once	-	TGTGCCAGTAGTATCGGGGGGATCTCTGGAAACACCATATATTTT	CASSIGGISGNTIYF
TRBV28	TRBJ1-3	-	TRBD1	TGTGCCAGCAGTTTTAACCTGGGACAGATCTCTGGAAACACCATATATTTT	CASSFNLGQISGNTIYF
TRBV28	TRBJ1-1	-	TRBD1	TGTGCCAGCAGTGATGGACAGGGGCACACTGAAGCTTTCTTT	CASSDGQGHTEAFF
TRBV11-2	TRBJ1-2	-	-	TGTGCCAGCAGCCCAGGGTACAGAGCGTATGGCTACACCTTC	CASSPGYRAYGYTF
TRBV5-4	TRBJ1-2	-	-	TGTGCCAGCAGCTTGGGGGAGAGCTATGGCTACACCTTC	CASSLGESYGYTF